In this sample, the clone carrying this TCR beta chain turned up a few times. An end of the junction does not agree with germline; a read error may underlie this. The CDR3 consists of 17 residues. The germline V gene has CDR1 SGHTA and CDR2 FQGNSA. Original handling: TCRs per sample had a median of approximately 88,000 and ranged from about 20,000 to 700,000. TCRdb re-derived calls from the RACE reads in MiXCR, one entry per CDR3 protein. The V and J calls follow TCRdb's processing rather than the paper's. This table has some 300,000 distinct CDR3 sequences, over 5% appearing once. The data are from a study of human T cells and chemical hapten exposure. Time point of the sample: pre-sensitization, week 0. This sample's treatment: therapeutic diphenylcyclopropenone sensitization with weekly scalp DPC.

The chain links TRBV7-2 to TRBJ2-1; D is perhaps TRBD2 (6 bases). The specimen comprised whole blood, sampled in connection with sensitization to the hapten diphenylcyclopropenone (DPC). The TCR originated in a woman aged 18-29 years with alopecia areata. Some clones in this sample may be carry-over from other donors' samples. The CDR3 bases are TGTGCCAGCAGGTTAGGCGGGGACGGGAGCTCCTACAATGAGCAGTTCTTC. It translates to CASRLGGDGSSYNEQFF.